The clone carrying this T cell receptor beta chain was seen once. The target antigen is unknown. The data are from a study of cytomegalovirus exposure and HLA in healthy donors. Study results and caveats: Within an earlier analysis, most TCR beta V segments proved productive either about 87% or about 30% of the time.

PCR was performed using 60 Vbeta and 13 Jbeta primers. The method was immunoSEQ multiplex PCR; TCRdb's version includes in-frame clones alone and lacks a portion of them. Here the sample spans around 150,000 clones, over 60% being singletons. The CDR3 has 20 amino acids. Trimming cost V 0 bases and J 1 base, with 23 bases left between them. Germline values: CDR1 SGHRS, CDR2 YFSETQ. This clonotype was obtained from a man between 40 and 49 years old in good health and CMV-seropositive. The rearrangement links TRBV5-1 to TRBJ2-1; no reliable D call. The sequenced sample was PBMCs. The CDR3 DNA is TGCGCCAGCAGCTTGGCCAACAGACCCTTACCAATCTTATCCTACAATGAGCAGTTCTTC. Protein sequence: CASSLANRPLPILSYNEQFF.